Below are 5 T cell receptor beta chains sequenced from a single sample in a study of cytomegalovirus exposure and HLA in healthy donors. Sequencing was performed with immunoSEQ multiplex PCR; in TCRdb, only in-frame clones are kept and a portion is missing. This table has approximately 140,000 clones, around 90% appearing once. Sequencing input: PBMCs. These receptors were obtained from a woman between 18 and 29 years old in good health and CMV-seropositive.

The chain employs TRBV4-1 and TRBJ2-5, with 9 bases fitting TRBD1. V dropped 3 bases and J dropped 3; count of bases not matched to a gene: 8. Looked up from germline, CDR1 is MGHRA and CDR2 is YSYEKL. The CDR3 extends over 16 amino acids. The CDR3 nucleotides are TGCGCCAGCAGCCAGGGACAGGGAGGCTGGAAAGAGACCCAGTACTTC. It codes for CASSQGQGGWKETQYF.

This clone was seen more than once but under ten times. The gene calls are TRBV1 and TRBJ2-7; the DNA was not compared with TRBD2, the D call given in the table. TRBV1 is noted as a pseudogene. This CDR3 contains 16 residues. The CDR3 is CTSSQEGDYSEGEQYF. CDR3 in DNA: TGCACCAGCAGCCAAGAGGGGGACTACTCGGAGGGTGAGCAGTACTTC.

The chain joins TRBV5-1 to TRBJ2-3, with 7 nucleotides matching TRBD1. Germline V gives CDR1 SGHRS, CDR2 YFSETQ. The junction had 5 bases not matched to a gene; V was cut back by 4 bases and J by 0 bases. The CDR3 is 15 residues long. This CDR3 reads CASSPRDRSTDTQYF. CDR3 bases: TGCGCCAGCAGCCCAAGGGACAGAAGCACAGATACGCAGTATTTT.

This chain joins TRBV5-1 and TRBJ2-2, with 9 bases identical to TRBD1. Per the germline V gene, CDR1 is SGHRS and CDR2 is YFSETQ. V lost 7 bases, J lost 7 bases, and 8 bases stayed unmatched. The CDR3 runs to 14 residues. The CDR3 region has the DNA TGCGCCAGCTACCGGGACAGGGTAAACGGGGAGCTGTTTTTT. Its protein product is CASYRDRVNGELFF. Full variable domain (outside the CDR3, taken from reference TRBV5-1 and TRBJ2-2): KAGVTQTPRYLIKTRGQQVTLSCSPISGHRSVSWYQQTPGQGLQFLFEYFSETQRNKGNFPGRFSGRQFSNSRSEMNVSTLELGDSALYLCASYRDRVNGELFFGEGSRLTVL.

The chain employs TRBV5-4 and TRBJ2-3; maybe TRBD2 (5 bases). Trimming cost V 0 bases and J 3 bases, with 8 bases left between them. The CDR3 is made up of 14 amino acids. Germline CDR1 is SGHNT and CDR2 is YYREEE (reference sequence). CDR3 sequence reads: CASSLDLATDTQYF. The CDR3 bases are TGTGCCAGCAGCTTGGATTTAGCGACAGATACGCAGTATTTT.